The text below deals with one T cell receptor beta chain. Its antigen is still unknown. Per-base qualities were not stored, and no clone one base away is much larger. What the time point label conveys for this sample: baseline before first vaccination. The vaccinee samples were drawn from two UK trials, COV001 and COV002, one of which was a single-blind randomized controlled phase 2/3 trial testing AZD1222 (ChAdOx1 nCoV-19) in healthy adults. For TCRbeta chain sequencing, PBMC samples from trial participants were taken at day 0 and at day 28 after the second dose. The entry originates in a study of T cell responses to AZD1222 COVID-19 vaccine (dated by TCRdb to about 2021). At the level of the whole study: AZD1222 recipients with second doses at about 4 weeks or about 12 weeks were pooled, because spike-specific TCR depth and breadth did not differ between schedules. A total of 230 to 250 trial participants underwent TCR sequencing, of whom about 210 received two doses of AZD1222 and some 26 received two doses of the MenACWY control vaccine. Trial participants were enrolled by age into 18-55, 56-69 and 70-plus year subgroups, with roughly 150, 30 and 60 TCR-sequenced participants respectively.

Sequences SGHDN (CDR1) and FVKESK (CDR2) are obtained from the germline V gene. Reading from cysteine to phenylalanine, the CDR3 counts 17 amino acids. The only DNA kept is the CDR3, 51 bases in frame from the first base. The germline ends are 17 bases apart after V is trimmed by 4 bases and J by 2 bases. The CDR3 regions of human TCRbeta chains were analyzed by immunosequencing. As for the original processing: TCRs in the repertoires were matched against a reference library of SARS-CoV-2-specific TCRs that had been generated with the MIRA antigen-specificity platform. Breadth meant the fraction of unique TCRs that were SARS-CoV-2-associated, whereas depth meant the fraction of total T cells that were SARS-CoV-2-associated. Using the MIRA data, each spike-specific TCR was mapped to the spike region that the TCR reacts to and placed in a CD4 or CD8 class. Log10-transformed breadth and depth values were compared by one-way ANOVA with Sidak's multiple comparisons tests. Here the immuneACCESS table is served through TCRdb, limited to in-frame sequences with V and J called. Missing clones are a known gap in these copies; in checked studies unresolved V genes cover under half, and the rest lacks a known reason. The V and J calls and clone size are taken from that table; D and trimming were inferred from the DNA. The sample table shows some 120,000 clones, and about 89% are seen once. The ten largest account for roughly a quarter of the sample.

What the authors observed across the whole study: Nearly half of unique spike-specific TCRs reportedly recognized epitopes outside regions mutated in the B.1.351 and B.1.1.7 variants. Because no day 14 peak-response samples were available, the repertoires could be characterized only after the peak T cell response. The whole spike protein was spanned by vaccine-associated CD4 TCRs, and dominant responses were seen in regions 160-218 and 743-854. Conclusions about previously exposed vaccinees are limited because only five to seven AZD1222 recipients were SARS-CoV-2 seropositive at baseline. Spike-specific TCR breadth and depth rose significantly after two AZD1222 doses compared with day 0 and with MenACWY recipients. In the small 56-69-year group, the increase in depth fell short of significance, most likely because of low power. Participants were mostly white British, with more females than males. The authors suggested clonal diversity may have been underestimated.

This TCR was sampled from an adult in good health. This specimen consisted of peripheral blood, obtained on day 0 of AZD1222 vaccination. The sequence links TRBV14 to TRBJ2-2; TRBD1 is a possible D gene, resting on 6 matching bases. The DNA sequence follows: TGTGCCAGCAGCCTCCACGCCCTCAGGGGAAACACCGGGGAGCTGTTTTTT. Its coded protein is CASSLHALRGNTGELFF.